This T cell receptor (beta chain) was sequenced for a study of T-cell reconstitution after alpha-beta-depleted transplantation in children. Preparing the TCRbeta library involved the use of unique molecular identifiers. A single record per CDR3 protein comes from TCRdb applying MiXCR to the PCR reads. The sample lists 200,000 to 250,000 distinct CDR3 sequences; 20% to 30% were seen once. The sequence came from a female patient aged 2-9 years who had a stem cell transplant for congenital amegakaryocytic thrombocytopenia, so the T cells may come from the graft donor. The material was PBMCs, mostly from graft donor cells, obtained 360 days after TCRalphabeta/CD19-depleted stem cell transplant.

The CDR3 sequence: CSARRGTDTQYF. For the CDR3, the DNA is TGCAGTGCTCGGCGGGGCACAGATACGCAGTATTTT. V and J are TRBV20-1 and TRBJ2-3; D may be TRBD2 (5 bases). The germline CDR1 and CDR2 sequences are DFQATT and SNEGSKA (reference sequence). Trimming shortened V by 5 bases and J by 1 base, and 7 bases separated the two germline ends. CDR3 length: 12 residues.